This paragraph covers one T cell receptor beta chain sequence. The data are from a study of control samples from healthy donors and cancer patients. This CDR3 has 15 residues. V was cut by 0 bases and J by 5 bases, with 13 bases left in between. Germline values: CDR1 SEHNR, CDR2 FQNEAQ (reference sequence). TCRdb's table, derived via immunoSEQ multiplex PCR, lists solely in-frame clones and lacks some. Of about 46,000 clones listed, more than 70% are singletons. This TCR came from a man in his fifties with head and neck cancer. V usage is TRBV7-9 and J usage is TRBJ2-5; tentative D call: TRBD1 (6 bases). Source material: PBMCs. This CDR3 is CASSLAGRGMETQYF. CDR3 DNA sequence: TGTGCCAGCAGCTTAGCCGGCAGGGGAATGGAGACCCAGTACTTC.